A single TCR beta chain is shown here with its context. Its binding antigen is unknown. Base qualities are not recorded, but no much larger clone differs from it by a single base. One collaborating source in Seattle enrolled patients while the patients were actively infected and followed the patients over time throughout the course of disease. The collaborating institutions used their own protocols to collect whole blood in K2EDTA tubes. For TCRbeta analysis, collaborators shipped samples in one of three forms: frozen whole blood, isolated PBMCs, or DNA extracted from either of those sample types. TCRbeta CDR3 regions were amplified from genomic DNA using the immunoSEQ Assay, a bias-controlled multiplex PCR. Per the original workflow: Nucleated cell counts per sample were estimated from amplification of reference gene primers within the assay. To quantify the absolute abundance of each unique TCRbeta CDR3 rearrangement, sequence reads were collapsed and filtered. Productive Simpson clonality was computed per sample as the square root of Simpson's diversity index over productive rearrangements. Sourced from immuneACCESS, this table was stored by TCRdb with only in-frame sequences that have V and J called. A share of the clones is absent; for the studies checked, an unresolved V gene accounts for under half, and the remainder has no known explanation. V, J and clone size derive from that table, while D and trimming were established from the DNA sequence. In all, the sample holds approximately 350,000 clones, and approximately 87% of those were seen once. The top ten clonotypes cover just under 6.5% of the sample.

The data derive from a study of blood T cell repertoires in COVID-19 (TCRdb year 2020). For context, the study as a whole: Samples covering the acute and convalescent phases of COVID-19 were provided by collaborators in the United States, Italy and Spain. Samples were obtained from the ongoing ImmuneRACE study (first 160 participants) and from 1,254 subjects provided by 6 global collaborators. The dataset comprised deeply sampled blood TCRbeta repertoires from subjects exposed to, actively infected with, or recovered from COVID-19. The material from the prospective study consisted of cDNA or gDNA derived from T cells, B-cell-depleted T cells, or PBMCs. A freely available public database, intended as a resource for researchers studying the immune response to SARS-CoV-2, is where the repertoires were released. Sample metadata almost always included a de-identified subject ID, COVID-19 status, age in years and sex. Where available, HLA class I and class II types were taken from metadata supplied by the sample provider and were not determined by assay-based typing.

What the work shows at the level of the full study, not this receptor alone: The amount of clinical and demographic metadata varied by source and participant and was provided uncurated.

Reading from cysteine to phenylalanine, the CDR3 counts 13 amino acids. Only the CDR3 part of the read is kept: 39 bases, read in frame from the first base. Sequences SGHDT (CDR1) and YYEEEE (CDR2) are obtained from the germline V gene. Clipping removes 5 bases from V and 10 bases from J, with 11 as the unmatched junction base count. This TCR came from a woman aged 45-59 years with COVID-19, enrolled during active disease. The specimen was peripheral blood. The chain couples TRBV5-6 to TRBJ1-2; 7 of the junction bases match TRBD1. The base sequence is TGTGCCAGCAGTCGTGGGACAGTCCCCTTCTACACCTTC. Translated, it gives CASSRGTVPFYTF.